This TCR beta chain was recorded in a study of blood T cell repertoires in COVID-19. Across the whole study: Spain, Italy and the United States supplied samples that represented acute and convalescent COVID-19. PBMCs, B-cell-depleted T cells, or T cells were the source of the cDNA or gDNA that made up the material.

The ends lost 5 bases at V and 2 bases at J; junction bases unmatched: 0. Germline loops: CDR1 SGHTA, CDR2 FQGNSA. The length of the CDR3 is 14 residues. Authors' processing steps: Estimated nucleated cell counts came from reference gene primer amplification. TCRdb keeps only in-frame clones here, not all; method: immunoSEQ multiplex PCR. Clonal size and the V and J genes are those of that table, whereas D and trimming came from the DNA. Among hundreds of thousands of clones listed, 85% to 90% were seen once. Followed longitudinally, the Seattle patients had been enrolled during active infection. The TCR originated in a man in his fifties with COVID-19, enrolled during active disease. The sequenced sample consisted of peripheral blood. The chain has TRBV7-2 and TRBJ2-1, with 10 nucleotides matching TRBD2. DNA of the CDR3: TGTGCCAGCAGCACTAGCGGGGCCTACAATGAGCAGTTCTTC. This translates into CASSTSGAYNEQFF.